The 9 T cell receptor beta chains reported below all come from one sample, sequenced in a study of shared clonotypes between healthy human individuals. Repertoires were generated with immunoSEQ multiplex PCR, while TCRdb's copy carries only in-frame clones and drops some. Here the sample spans about a million clones, approximately 76% being singletons. The sequencing input was memory CD4+ T cells sorted from blood. The subset denotes: CD45RA-negative fraction. These receptors came from a man younger than 35 in good health.

This chain links TRBV2 with TRBJ1-3, with no clear D. Germline loops: CDR1 SNHLY, CDR2 FYNNEI. The length of the CDR3 is 15 residues. V lost 6 bases, J lost 3 bases, and 15 bases lay in between. The CDR3 coding sequence is TGTGCCAGCAGCTCTCCGGGGTCAATTGGAAACACCATATATTTT. It specifies CASSSPGSIGNTIYF. Filled out from reference TRBV2 and TRBJ1-3, the complete variable domain reads EPEVTQTPSHQVTQMGQEVILRCVPISNHLYFYWYRQILGQKVEFLVSFYNNEISEKSEIFDDQFSVERPDGSNFTLKIRSTKLEDSAMYFCASSSPGSIGNTIYFGEGSWLTVV.

The chain is built from TRBV19 and TRBJ2-1; 8 bases agree with TRBD2. Germline V gene lookup returns CDR1 LNHDA and CDR2 SQIVND (reference sequence). The CDR3 has 15 residues. V was pared by 9 bases and J by 7 bases, with 14 bases of the junction left unmatched. CDR3 region: CASLPPGLGGNEQFF. The CDR3, as DNA: TGTGCCAGCCTACCCCCGGGACTAGGGGGGAATGAGCAGTTCTTC.

This chain connects TRBV18 to TRBJ1-5, with a weak D call TRBD1 (5 bases). V was trimmed by 6 bases and J by 2 bases, leaving 11 bases between them. Germline-derived CDR1 and CDR2 are KGHSH and LQKENI. The CDR3 has 14 amino acids. Written as DNA, the CDR3 is TGTGCCAGCTCGCAGGGATCAGGCAATCAGCCCCAGCATTTT. Its protein product is CASSQGSGNQPQHF.

This clone appeared a few times. The chain links TRBV20-1 to TRBJ2-5; the D is unclear. Germline CDR1 is DFQATT and CDR2 is SNEGSKA (reference sequence). V lost 5 bases, J lost 6 bases, and 7 bases lay in between. The CDR3 extends over 10 amino acids. CDR3 sequence reads: CSAVLKTQYF. The CDR3 nucleotides are TGCAGTGCTGTCCTGAAGACCCAGTACTTC.

The chain uses TRBV10-3 and TRBJ2-1; 13 bases are a match to TRBD2. J was trimmed by 6 bases and V by 6 bases; bases with no gene match: 8. Germline CDR1 and CDR2: ENHRY and SYGVKD. The CDR3 sequence is 16 residues long. Here the CDR3 reads CAISLTSGGAFNEQFF. The CDR3 coding sequence is TGTGCCATCAGCCTCACTAGCGGGGGGGCCTTCAATGAGCAGTTCTTC.

The V call is TRBV18, the J call TRBJ1-1, with a weak D call TRBD1 (5 bases). The germline CDR1 and CDR2 sequences are KGHSH and LQKENI. Trimming cost V 5 bases and J 4 bases, with 11 bases left between them. The CDR3 totals 13 residues. CDR3 residues: CASSFQGPTEAFF. CDR3 DNA sequence: TGTGCCAGCTCATTCCAGGGACCCACTGAAGCTTTCTTT.

The CDR3: CSASMGFEQYF. The DNA for the CDR3 is TGCAGTGCTAGTATGGGCTTCGAGCAGTACTTC. J is TRBJ2-7 and V is TRBV20-1; no clear D gene. V was pared by 3 bases and J by 6 bases, with 9 bases between. Per the germline V gene, CDR1 is DFQATT and CDR2 is SNEGSKA (reference sequence). The CDR3 extends over 11 amino acids.

This clone has just a few counts. The chain carries TRBV7-2 and TRBJ2-1, with D unresolved. This CDR3 is 11 amino acids long. The V end was cut by 4 bases, the J end by 12 bases, with 10 bases between. Germline V gene lookup returns CDR1 SGHTA and CDR2 FQGNSA. CDR3 in amino acids: CASSSGPWQFF. In nucleotides, the CDR3 is TGTGCCAGCAGCTCCGGTCCGTGGCAGTTCTTC.

The chain joins TRBV6-5 to TRBJ1-5; TRBD1 might be the D (5 bases). CDR1 and CDR2 from the germline V gene are MNHEY and SVGAGI. Trimming cost V 2 bases and J 4 bases, with 12 bases left between them. There are 15 residues in the CDR3. The CDR3 bases are TGTGCCAGCAGTTACGGGGCAGGTCGGAATCAGCCCCAGCATTTT. Protein: CASSYGAGRNQPQHF.